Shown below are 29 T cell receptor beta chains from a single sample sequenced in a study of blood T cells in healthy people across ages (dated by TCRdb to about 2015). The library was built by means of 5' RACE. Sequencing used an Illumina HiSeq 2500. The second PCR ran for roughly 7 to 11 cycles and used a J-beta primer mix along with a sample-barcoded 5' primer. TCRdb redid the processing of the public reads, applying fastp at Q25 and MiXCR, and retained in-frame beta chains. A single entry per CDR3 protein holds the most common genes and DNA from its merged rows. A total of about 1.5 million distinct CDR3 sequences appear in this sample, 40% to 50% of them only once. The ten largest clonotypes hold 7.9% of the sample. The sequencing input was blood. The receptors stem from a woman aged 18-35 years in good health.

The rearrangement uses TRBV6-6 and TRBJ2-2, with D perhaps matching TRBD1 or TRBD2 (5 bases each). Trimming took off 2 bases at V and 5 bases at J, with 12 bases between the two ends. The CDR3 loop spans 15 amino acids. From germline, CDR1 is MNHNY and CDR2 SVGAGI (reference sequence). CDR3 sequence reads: CASSYAGSWTGELFF. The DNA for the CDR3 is TGTGCCAGCAGTTACGCAGGGAGTTGGACCGGGGAGCTGTTTTTT.

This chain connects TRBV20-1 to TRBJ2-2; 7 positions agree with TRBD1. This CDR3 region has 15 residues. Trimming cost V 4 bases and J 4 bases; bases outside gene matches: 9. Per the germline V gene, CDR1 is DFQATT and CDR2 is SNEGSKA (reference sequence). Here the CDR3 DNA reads TGCAGTGCTACTATGACAGGGTTAGGCACCGGGGAGCTGTTTTTT. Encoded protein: CSATMTGLGTGELFF.

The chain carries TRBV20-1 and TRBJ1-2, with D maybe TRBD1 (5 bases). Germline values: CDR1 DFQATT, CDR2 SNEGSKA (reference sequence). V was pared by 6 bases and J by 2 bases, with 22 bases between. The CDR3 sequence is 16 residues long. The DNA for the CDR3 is TGCAGTGCCCGAACACCACAGGAGCTGTTAAACTATGGCTACACCTTC. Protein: CSARTPQELLNYGYTF.

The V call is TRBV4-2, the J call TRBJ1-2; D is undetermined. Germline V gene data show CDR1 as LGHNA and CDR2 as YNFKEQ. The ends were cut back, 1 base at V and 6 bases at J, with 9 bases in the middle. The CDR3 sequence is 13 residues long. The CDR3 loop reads CASSQGGDNGYTF. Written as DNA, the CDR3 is TGTGCCAGCAGCCAAGGAGGTGACAATGGCTACACCTTC.

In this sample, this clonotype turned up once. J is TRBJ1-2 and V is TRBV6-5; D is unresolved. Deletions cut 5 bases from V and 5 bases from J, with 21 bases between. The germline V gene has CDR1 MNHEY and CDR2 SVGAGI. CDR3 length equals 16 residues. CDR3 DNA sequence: TGTGCCAGCAGTCGAGAGACGACGGATTACCGATATGGCTACACCTTC. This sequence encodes CASSRETTDYRYGYTF.

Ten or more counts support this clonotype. The CDR3 DNA reads TGTGCCAGCAGTGAAGCTGGGACAGGGGGCAAGCCCCAGCATTTT. Translating it yields CASSEAGTGGKPQHF. The genes are TRBV6-1 and TRBJ1-5; TRBD1 matches 12 bases. Losses at the gene ends were 0 bases for V and 8 bases for J; bases not matched to a gene: 2. This CDR3 contains 15 residues. In germline, CDR1 is MNHNS, CDR2 SASEGT.

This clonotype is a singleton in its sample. The CDR3 nucleotides are TGTGCCAGCAGTTTATTGGCAGGGGGCGGTCAGCCCCAGCATTTT. Protein: CASSLLAGGGQPQHF. The chain combines TRBV28 with TRBJ1-5, with 8 bases that match TRBD1. This CDR3 region has 15 residues. Germline CDR1 reads MDHEN; CDR2 reads SYDVKM. With V trimmed by 1 base and J by 6 bases, 5 bases remained unmatched.

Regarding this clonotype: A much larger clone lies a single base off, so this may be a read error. The CDR3 nucleotides read TGCAGCGTTGTAATCACCTACGAGCAGTTCTTC. Protein sequence: CSVVITYEQFF. V gene TRBV29-1 combines with J gene TRBJ2-1; D is unclear. Germline V lookup: CDR1 SQVTM, CDR2 ANQGSEA. The CDR3 spans 11 residues. V dropped 4 bases and J dropped 10 bases, with 11 bases sitting between them.

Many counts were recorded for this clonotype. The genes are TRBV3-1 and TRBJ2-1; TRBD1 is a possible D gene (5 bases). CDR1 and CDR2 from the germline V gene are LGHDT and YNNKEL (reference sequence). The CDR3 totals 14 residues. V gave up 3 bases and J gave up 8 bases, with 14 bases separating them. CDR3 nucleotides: TGTGCCAGCAGCCACACCCAGGGTTATCATGAGCAGTTCTTC. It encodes CASSHTQGYHEQFF.

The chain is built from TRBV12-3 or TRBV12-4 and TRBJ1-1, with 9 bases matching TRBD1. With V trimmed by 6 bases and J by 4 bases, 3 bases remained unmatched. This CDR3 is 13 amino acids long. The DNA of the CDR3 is TGTGCCAGCAGGGGGACAGGGCTCACTGAAGCTTTCTTT. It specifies CASRGTGLTEAFF.

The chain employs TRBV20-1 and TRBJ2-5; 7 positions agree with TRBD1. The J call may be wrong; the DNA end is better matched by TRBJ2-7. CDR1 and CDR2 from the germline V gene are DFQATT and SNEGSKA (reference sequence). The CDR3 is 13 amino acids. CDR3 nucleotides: TGCAGTGCCCCGGGACAGACCAACTACGAGCAGTACTTC. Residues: CSAPGQTNYEQYF.

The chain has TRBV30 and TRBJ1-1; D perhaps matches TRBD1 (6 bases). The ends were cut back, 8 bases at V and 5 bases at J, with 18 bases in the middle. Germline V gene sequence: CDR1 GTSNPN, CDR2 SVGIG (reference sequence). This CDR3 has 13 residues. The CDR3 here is CAGTGPGATEAFF. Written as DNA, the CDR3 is TGTGCCGGGACCGGGCCGGGGGCTACTGAAGCTTTCTTT.

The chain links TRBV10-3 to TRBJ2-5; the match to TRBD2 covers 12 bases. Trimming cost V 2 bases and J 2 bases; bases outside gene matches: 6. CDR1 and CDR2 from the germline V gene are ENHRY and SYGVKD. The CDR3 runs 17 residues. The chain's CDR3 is CAISEQLAGGLQETQYF. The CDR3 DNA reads TGTGCCATCAGTGAGCAACTAGCGGGGGGCCTACAAGAGACCCAGTACTTC.

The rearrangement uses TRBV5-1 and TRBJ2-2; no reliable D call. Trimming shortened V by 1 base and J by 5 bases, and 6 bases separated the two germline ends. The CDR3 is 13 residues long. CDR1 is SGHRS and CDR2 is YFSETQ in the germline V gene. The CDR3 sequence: CASSLPGTGELFF. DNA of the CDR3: TGCGCCAGCAGCTTGCCCGGGACCGGGGAGCTGTTTTTT.

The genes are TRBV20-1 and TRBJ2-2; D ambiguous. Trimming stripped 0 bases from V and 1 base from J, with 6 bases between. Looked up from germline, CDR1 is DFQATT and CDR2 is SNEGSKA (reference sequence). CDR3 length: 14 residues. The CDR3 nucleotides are TGCAGTGCTAGAGAAAGGCGGAACACCGGGGAGCTGTTTTTT. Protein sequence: CSARERRNTGELFF.

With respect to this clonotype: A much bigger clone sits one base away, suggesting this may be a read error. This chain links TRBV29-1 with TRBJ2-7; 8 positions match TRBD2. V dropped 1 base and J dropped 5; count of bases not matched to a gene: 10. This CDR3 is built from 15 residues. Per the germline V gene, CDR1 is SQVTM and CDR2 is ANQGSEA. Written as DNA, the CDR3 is TGCAGCGTTGAAGGTCAGAGCGGGGGTTATAACGAGCAGTACTTC. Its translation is CSVEGQSGGYNEQYF.

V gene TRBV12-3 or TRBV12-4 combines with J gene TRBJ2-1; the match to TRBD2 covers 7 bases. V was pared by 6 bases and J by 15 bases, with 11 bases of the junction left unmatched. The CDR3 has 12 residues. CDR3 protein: CASSQLGDYVFF. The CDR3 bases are TGTGCCAGCAGCCAGTTGGGGGACTATGTGTTCTTC.

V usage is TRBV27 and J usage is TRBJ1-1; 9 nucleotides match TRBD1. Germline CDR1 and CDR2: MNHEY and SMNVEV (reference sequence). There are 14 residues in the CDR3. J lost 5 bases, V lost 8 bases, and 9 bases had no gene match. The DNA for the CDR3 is TGTGCCAGCGGAGGGGGGACAGGGAAAACTGAAGCTTTCTTT. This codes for CASGGGTGKTEAFF.

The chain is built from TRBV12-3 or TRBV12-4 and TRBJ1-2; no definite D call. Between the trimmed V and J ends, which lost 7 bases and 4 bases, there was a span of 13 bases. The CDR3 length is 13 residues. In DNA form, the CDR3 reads TGTGCCAGCACCCTTCCCGGTGGCTATGGCTACACCTTC. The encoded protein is CASTLPGGYGYTF.

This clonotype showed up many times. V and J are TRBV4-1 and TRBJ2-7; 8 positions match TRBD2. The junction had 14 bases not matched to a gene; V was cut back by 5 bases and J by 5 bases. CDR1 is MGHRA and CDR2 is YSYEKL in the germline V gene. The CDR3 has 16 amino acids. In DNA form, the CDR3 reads TGCGCCAGCAGCTCCTCCGGTGGAGCGGGAGTAAACGAGCAGTACTTC. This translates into CASSSSGGAGVNEQYF.

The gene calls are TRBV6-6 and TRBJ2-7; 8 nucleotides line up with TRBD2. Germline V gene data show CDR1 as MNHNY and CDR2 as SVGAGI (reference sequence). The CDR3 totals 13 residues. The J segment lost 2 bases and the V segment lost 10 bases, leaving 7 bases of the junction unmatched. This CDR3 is CATGLANTYEQYF. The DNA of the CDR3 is TGTGCCACCGGACTAGCTAACACCTACGAGCAGTACTTC.

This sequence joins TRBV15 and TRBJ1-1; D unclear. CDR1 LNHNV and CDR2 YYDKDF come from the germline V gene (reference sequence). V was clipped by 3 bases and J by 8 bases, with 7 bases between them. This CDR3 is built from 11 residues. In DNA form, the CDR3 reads TGTGCCACCAGCAGCTTCCGGGAAGCTTTCTTT. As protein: CATSSFREAFF. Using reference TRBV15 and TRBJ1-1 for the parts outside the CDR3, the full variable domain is DAMVIQNPRYQVTQFGKPVTLSCSQTLNHNVMYWYQQKSSQAPKLLFHYYDKDFNNEADTPDNFQSRRPNTSFCFLDIRSPGLGDTAMYLCATSSFREAFFGQGTRLTVV.

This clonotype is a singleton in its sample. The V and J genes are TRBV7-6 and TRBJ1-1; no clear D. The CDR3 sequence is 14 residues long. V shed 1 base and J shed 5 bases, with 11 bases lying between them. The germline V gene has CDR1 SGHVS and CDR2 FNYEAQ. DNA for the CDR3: TGTGCCAGCAGCTTAGTCCTAGATGGGACTGAAGCTTTCTTT. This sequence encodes CASSLVLDGTEAFF.

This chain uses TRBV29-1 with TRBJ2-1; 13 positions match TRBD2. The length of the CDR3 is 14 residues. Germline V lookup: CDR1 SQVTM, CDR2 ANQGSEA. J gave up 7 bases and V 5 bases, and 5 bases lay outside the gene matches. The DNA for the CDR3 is TGCAGCGTTCCGGGACTAGCGGGGTGGAATGAGCAGTTCTTC. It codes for CSVPGLAGWNEQFF.

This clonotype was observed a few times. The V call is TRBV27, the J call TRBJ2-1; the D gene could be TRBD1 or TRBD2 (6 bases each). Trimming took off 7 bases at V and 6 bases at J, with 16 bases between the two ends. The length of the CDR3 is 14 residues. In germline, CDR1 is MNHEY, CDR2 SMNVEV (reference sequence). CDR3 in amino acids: CASKVNGGLNEQFF. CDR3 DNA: TGTGCCAGCAAGGTTAACGGGGGCCTCAATGAGCAGTTCTTC.

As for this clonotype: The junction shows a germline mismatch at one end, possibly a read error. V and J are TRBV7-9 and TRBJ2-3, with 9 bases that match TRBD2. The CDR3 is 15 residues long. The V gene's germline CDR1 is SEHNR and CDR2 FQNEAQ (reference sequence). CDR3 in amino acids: CASSQTSGLTDTQYF. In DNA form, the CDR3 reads TGCGCCAGCAGCCAGACTAGCGGACTCACAGATACGCAGTATTTT. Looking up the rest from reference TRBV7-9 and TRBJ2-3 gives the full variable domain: DTGVSQNPRHKITKRGQNVTFRCDPISEHNRLYWYRQTLGQGPEFLTYFQNEAQLEKSRLLSDRFSAERPKGSFSTLEIQRTEQGDSAMYLCASSQTSGLTDTQYFGPGTRLTVL.

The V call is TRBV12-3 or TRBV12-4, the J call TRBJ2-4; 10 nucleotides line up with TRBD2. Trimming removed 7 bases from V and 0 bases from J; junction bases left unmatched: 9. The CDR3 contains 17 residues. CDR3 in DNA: TGTGCCAGCATAGCAAGCGGGGGGGATATAGCCAAAAACATTCAGTACTTC. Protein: CASIASGGDIAKNIQYF.

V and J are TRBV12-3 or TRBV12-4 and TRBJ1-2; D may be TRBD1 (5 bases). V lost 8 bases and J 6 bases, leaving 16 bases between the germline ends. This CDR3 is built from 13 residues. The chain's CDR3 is CASSRGALDGYTF. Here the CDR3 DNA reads TGTGCCAGCTCGCGGGGCGCTTTGGATGGCTACACCTTC.

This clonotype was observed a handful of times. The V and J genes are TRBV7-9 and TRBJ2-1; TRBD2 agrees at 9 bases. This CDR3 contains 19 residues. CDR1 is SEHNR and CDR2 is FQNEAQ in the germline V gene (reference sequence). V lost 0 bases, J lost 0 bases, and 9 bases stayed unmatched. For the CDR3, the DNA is TGTGCCAGCAGCTTAGCCTACCCGGGACTAGCCCTCTCCTACAATGAGCAGTTCTTC. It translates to CASSLAYPGLALSYNEQFF.